This T cell receptor (beta chain) came from a study of T cells in Graves' hyperthyroidism and ophthalmopathy. Turning to the study itself: Upon initial diagnosis and before any treatment, peripheral blood was collected. Findings of the study overall: Ophthalmopathy cases were set apart from stable hyperthyroidism by a 13 V-J model.

TCR beta CDR3 regions were amplified from RNA transcripts. An initial round of RT-PCR targeting the TCR CDR3 relied on the HTBI primer set. TCRdb used MiXCR to reprocess the multiplex PCR reads, holding one entry per CDR3 protein. This table has around 560,000 distinct CDR3 sequences, approximately 16% appearing once. The germline V gene has CDR1 SGHAT and CDR2 FQNNGV. The CDR3 totals 17 residues. Of note for this clonotype: Its antigen is unidentified. At one of its ends the junction is not consistent with the germline gene, which may arise from a read error.

The sequenced sample consisted of blood. The chain employs TRBV11-2 and TRBJ1-2, with a tentative D call TRBD1 (5 bases). This TCR was recovered from a woman aged 18-29 years with Graves' hyperthyroidism. As DNA, the CDR3 is TGTGCCAGCAGCTCTAGTGCAGGGACCCTTTTCCGGTATGGCTGCACCTTC. Translation gives CASSSSAGTLFRYGCTF.